Following are 3 T cell receptor beta chains from one sample sequenced in a study of cytomegalovirus exposure and HLA in healthy donors. Primers for the PCR totalled 60 Vbeta and 13 Jbeta. Only in-frame clones appear in the TCRdb table, and some are missing; sequencing was by immunoSEQ multiplex PCR. The data show about 100,000 clones, 80% seen once. Sequences were obtained from PBMCs. The receptor source for this set is a man younger than 40 in good health and CMV-seronegative.

In this sample, this clone turned up a few times. The chain combines TRBV27 with TRBJ1-1; a possible D gene is TRBD1 (6 bases). This CDR3 has 15 amino acids. V lost 4 bases, J lost 6 bases, and 18 bases lay in between. Germline CDR1 and CDR2: MNHEY and SMNVEV (reference sequence). The DNA for the CDR3 is TGTGCCAGCAGTTCGGGACAAGTAAGGGAACCTGAAGCTTTCTTT. Residues: CASSSGQVREPEAFF.

V usage is TRBV7-6 and J usage is TRBJ2-5, with no clear D. Germline CDR1 SGHVS, CDR2 FNYEAQ. V lost 5 bases and J 4 bases, leaving 17 bases between the germline ends. The CDR3 is 15 residues long. CDR3 sequence: CASSRVSLRGETQYF. In DNA, the CDR3 is TGTGCCAGCAGCAGAGTGAGTCTTCGAGGAGAGACCCAGTACTTC.

The chain couples TRBV10-2 to TRBJ1-1; 8 bases fit TRBD1. After removal of 1 base from V and 4 bases from J, the junction contained 8 bases not matched to a gene. Per the germline V gene, CDR1 is WSHSY and CDR2 is SAAADI. The CDR3 contains 16 residues. The CDR3 region is CASSEWSGGLGTEAFF. In DNA, the CDR3 is TGCGCCAGCAGTGAGTGGTCAGGGGGCCTGGGCACTGAAGCTTTCTTT.